This T cell receptor beta chain was documented in a study of regulatory T cells in long-lasting Graves disease. Overall study findings and caveats: Lower TCR diversity characterized persistent Graves' patients relative to newly diagnosed patients. Gene preferences differed: TRBV28, TRBJ1-2, TRBJ2-5 in persistent cases.

Trimming took 7 bases from V and 4 from J, leaving 13 bases between them. The CDR3 totals 12 residues. CDR1 is SQVTM and CDR2 is ANQGSEA in the germline V gene. This clonotype has a count of ten or more. The antigen is unknown. According to the study, TCR beta libraries were built with iRepertoire HTBI primers and CDR3-region Arm-PCR. TCRdb passed the multiplex PCR reads through MiXCR, listing each CDR3 protein once. The sample has 400,000 to 500,000 distinct CDR3 sequences; under 25% are singletons. Time point: persistent/refractory GD, antithyroid drugs over 5 years with positive TRAb. From PBMCs, RNA was extracted and then used to make the TCR library.

The sequence was obtained from a female donor with Graves disease. The chain couples TRBV29-1 to TRBJ1-1; D is undetermined. The specimen was peripheral blood mononuclear cells (PBMCs), collected when the disease was refractory, from a patient treated with antithyroid drugs. For the CDR3, the DNA is TGCAGCGCGCTTGCTTACGGCACTGAAGCTTTCTTT. Amino acid sequence: CSALAYGTEAFF. Filled out from reference TRBV29-1 and TRBJ1-1, the complete variable domain reads SAVISQKPSRDICQRGTSLTIQCQVDSQVTMMFWYRQQPGQSLTLIATANQGSEATYESGFVIDKFPISRPNLTFSTLTVSNMSPEDSSIYLCSALAYGTEAFFGQGTRLTVV.